The 30 T cell receptor beta chains reported below all come from one sample, sequenced in a study of cytomegalovirus exposure and HLA in healthy donors. The primer mix had 60 Vbeta and 13 Jbeta primers. Only in-frame clones appear in the TCRdb table, and some are missing; sequencing was by immunoSEQ multiplex PCR. The profile covers 200,000 or so clones, with 82% appearing a single time and roughly 0.097% taken by the ten largest. Sequenced material: PBMCs. Receptors were obtained from a boy aged 2 to 10 in good health and CMV-seronegative.

The V call is TRBV18, the J call TRBJ1-2, with 7 bases identical to TRBD1. Per germline, CDR1 KGHSH and CDR2 LQKENI. The V and J ends lost 3 bases and 4 bases, in that order; junction bases with no gene match: 8. The CDR3 runs 15 residues. The CDR3 region has the DNA TGTGCCAGCTCACCCGGTGGGACAGTTTTCTATGGCTACACCTTC. Translation: CASSPGGTVFYGYTF.

This rearrangement joins TRBV4-2 to TRBJ2-1, with 12 bases identical to TRBD2. The CDR3 length is 18 residues. CDR1 and CDR2 from the germline V gene are LGHNA and YNFKEQ. Unmatched junction bases numbered 10, after V lost 0 bases and J lost 7 bases. The CDR3 region has the DNA TGTGCCAGCAGCCAAGAGGGCAGTGGGCTAGCGGGGGGGAATGAGCAGTTCTTC. Its translation: CASSQEGSGLAGGNEQFF.

The chain recombines TRBV13 with TRBJ2-1, with 9 bases matching TRBD1. In germline, CDR1 is PRHDT, CDR2 FYEKMQ (reference sequence). J lost 4 bases, V lost 3 bases, and 10 bases had no gene match. The CDR3 is 17 residues long. The CDR3 protein is CASSFPSAGQGYNEQFF. CDR3 bases: TGTGCCAGCAGCTTCCCATCTGCGGGACAGGGTTACAATGAGCAGTTCTTC.

The CDR3 protein is CASSLRTSGGSSYEQYF. For the CDR3, the DNA is TGTGCCAGCAGCTTAAGGACTAGCGGGGGAAGCTCCTACGAGCAGTACTTC. The J gene is TRBJ2-5, the V gene TRBV7-2; 13 bases agree with TRBD2. The last part of the DNA fits TRBJ2-7 better; the J call may be wrong. CDR3 length equals 17 residues. CDR1 is SGHTA and CDR2 is FQGNSA in the germline V gene.

The genes are TRBV6-5 and TRBJ1-2; 8 bases map to TRBD1. This CDR3 contains 13 residues. Losses at the gene ends were 8 bases for V and 4 bases for J; bases not matched to a gene: 6. Germline V gene lookup returns CDR1 MNHEY and CDR2 SVGAGI. The CDR3 here is CASRSTGGYGYTF. The DNA for the CDR3 is TGTGCCAGCCGATCTACAGGGGGCTATGGCTACACCTTC.

V is TRBV6-5 and J is TRBJ1-1, with D perhaps matching TRBD1 (5 bases). The V gene lost 0 bases and the J gene lost 3 bases, with 11 bases spanning the gap. CDR3 size: 15 residues. Germline CDR1 reads MNHEY; CDR2 reads SVGAGI. CDR3 region: CASSYSLGGDTEAFF. DNA for the CDR3: TGTGCCAGCAGTTACTCTCTGGGGGGGGACACTGAAGCTTTCTTT.

This chain joins TRBV4-3 and TRBJ2-5, with D perhaps matching TRBD1 (6 bases). The closer fit of TRBJ2-7 to the DNA end suggests the J call may be wrong. Germline V gene lookup returns CDR1 LGHNA and CDR2 YSLEER. The CDR3 loop spans 15 amino acids. The CDR3 loop is CASSLGAFSSYEQYF. DNA of the CDR3: TGCGCCAGCAGCCTGGGGGCGTTCAGCTCCTACGAGCAGTACTTC.

The chain links TRBV29-1 to TRBJ2-7, with TRBD2 identical over 11 bases. This CDR3 spans 15 amino acids. CDR1 and CDR2 (germline): SQVTM, ANQGSEA. The V gene end was trimmed by 6 bases and the J gene end by 4 bases; junction bases not matched to a gene: 11. CDR3 sequence reads: CSVPVTSGGRYEQYF. CDR3 sequence (DNA): TGCAGCGTGCCAGTAACTAGCGGGGGTCGATACGAGCAGTACTTC.

The count of this clone is one. CDR3 nucleotides: TGTGCCAGCGTTTTGGGGGGGGCCGGCTACACCTTC. It encodes CASVLGGAGYTF. This chain connects TRBV6-4 to TRBJ1-2; D might be TRBD1 (6 bases). V shed 8 bases and J shed 8 bases, with 15 bases lying between them. The length of the CDR3 is 12 residues. Germline loops: CDR1 MRHNA, CDR2 SNTAGT.

The chain employs TRBV11-2 and TRBJ2-7, with TRBD2 matching over 10 bases. The CDR3 contains 15 residues. Germline V gives CDR1 SGHAT, CDR2 FQNNGV. Germline trimming cut 5 bases from V and 4 bases from J; bases unmatched to any gene: 8. CDR3 DNA: TGTGCCAGCAGCCGTTGGCAGCGGGGGGGTTACGAGCAGTACTTC. The encoded protein is CASSRWQRGGYEQYF. Looking up the rest from reference TRBV11-2 and TRBJ2-7 gives the full variable domain: EAGVAQSPRYKIIEKRQSVAFWCNPISGHATLYWYQQILGQGPKLLIQFQNNGVVDDSQLPKDRFSAERLKGVDSTLKIQPAKLEDSAVYLCASSRWQRGGYEQYFGPGTRLTVT.

The genes are TRBV7-9 and TRBJ2-7, with D possibly matching TRBD2 (6 bases). This CDR3 is built from 13 residues. V was trimmed by 4 bases and J by 6 bases, leaving 13 bases between them. Germline assignment: CDR1 SEHNR and CDR2 FQNEAQ (reference sequence). The DNA for the CDR3 is TGTGCCAGCAGCTCCATGACTAGTAGCGAGCAGTACTTC. The encoded protein is CASSSMTSSEQYF.

The chain carries TRBV5-5 and TRBJ2-1; 8 bases align to TRBD2. J was trimmed by 4 bases and V by 2 bases; bases with no gene match: 2. This CDR3 spans 14 amino acids. Germline CDR1 reads SGHKS; CDR2 reads YYEKEE (reference sequence). The CDR3 DNA reads as TGTGCCAGCAGCTTCCGGGGGGGATACAATGAGCAGTTCTTC. Translated: CASSFRGGYNEQFF.

The chain recombines TRBV2 with TRBJ1-5, with 8 bases aligning to TRBD1. V was clipped by 6 bases and J by 9 bases; unmatched bases: 10. The germline CDR1 and CDR2 sequences are SNHLY and FYNNEI. CDR3 length equals 14 residues. This CDR3 is CASSQGQGERPQHF. The CDR3 bases are TGTGCCAGCAGCCAAGGACAGGGAGAGCGGCCCCAGCATTTT. Supplemented by reference TRBV2 and TRBJ1-5, the full variable domain reads EPEVTQTPSHQVTQMGQEVILRCVPISNHLYFYWYRQILGQKVEFLVSFYNNEISEKSEIFDDQFSVERPDGSNFTLKIRSTKLEDSAMYFCASSQGQGERPQHFGDGTRLSIL.

The rearrangement joins TRBV29-1 to TRBJ2-5, with TRBD2 as a possible D gene (5 bases). The V gene lost 3 bases and the J gene lost 5 bases, with 7 bases spanning the gap. Per the germline V gene, CDR1 is SQVTM and CDR2 is ANQGSEA. This CDR3 is built from 11 residues. Here the CDR3 DNA reads TGCAGCGTTGACGAGGGCGAGACCCAGTACTTC. Translated: CSVDEGETQYF.

The CDR3 reads CASGLAGGRETQYF. CDR3 nucleotides: TGTGCCAGCGGACTAGCGGGGGGCCGAGAGACCCAGTACTTC. V and J are TRBV6-6 and TRBJ2-5; TRBD2 agrees at 14 bases. Germline CDR1 MNHNY, CDR2 SVGAGI (reference sequence). The CDR3 consists of 14 residues. V shed 8 bases and J 4 bases; nucleotides not matched to a gene: 3.

This clone was recorded a few times. This chain uses TRBV9 with TRBJ2-2; TRBD2 aligns across 7 bases. This CDR3 has 15 amino acids. Germline-derived CDR1 and CDR2 are SGDLS and YYNGEE. J was trimmed by 1 base and V by 0 bases; bases with no gene match: 0. In DNA, the CDR3 is TGTGCCAGCAGCGTAGCGGGGGGGAACACCGGGGAGCTGTTTTTT. It yields the protein CASSVAGGNTGELFF.

The chain is built from TRBV9 and TRBJ2-1; 10 positions agree with TRBD2. Germline CDR1 is SGDLS and CDR2 is YYNGEE. This CDR3 has 14 residues. Germline trimming cut 2 bases from V and 5 bases from J; bases unmatched to any gene: 1. The DNA of the CDR3 is TGTGCCAGCAGCGTTAGCGGGGGGAACAATGAGCAGTTCTTC. Translated, it gives CASSVSGGNNEQFF.

The chain has TRBV19 and TRBJ1-2; D perhaps matches TRBD1 (5 bases). V dropped 3 bases and J dropped 8 bases, with 16 bases sitting between them. The CDR3 totals 14 residues. Germline CDR1 reads LNHDA; CDR2 reads SQIVND (reference sequence). CDR3 residues: CASSILSSGFGYTF. In nucleotides, the CDR3 is TGTGCCAGTAGTATTTTATCCTCAGGGTTCGGCTACACCTTC.

This clone was detected once. V usage is TRBV11-2 and J usage is TRBJ2-7; TRBD1 might be the D (7 bases). Trimming took 5 bases from V and 1 from J, leaving 18 bases between them. The CDR3 totals 16 residues. Per the germline V gene, CDR1 is SGHAT and CDR2 is FQNNGV. CDR3 sequence: CASSLLGGQRSYEQYF. As DNA, the CDR3 is TGTGCCAGCAGCCTACTCGGGGGACAGAGATCCTACGAGCAGTACTTC.

This clone was seen only once. The chain is built from TRBV2 and TRBJ2-5, with D possibly TRBD1 on 6 matching bases. CDR3 length: 13 residues. Germline CDR1 SNHLY, CDR2 FYNNEI. Trimming pared 4 bases from V and 3 bases from J, leaving 9 bases between. The CDR3 loop reads CASSGNREETQYF. The CDR3 bases are TGTGCCAGCAGTGGTAACAGGGAAGAGACCCAGTACTTC.

Only one count was recorded for this clone. The rearrangement links TRBV5-4 to TRBJ2-7; D may be TRBD1 (6 bases). Trimming pared 4 bases from V and 5 bases from J, leaving 13 bases between. Germline CDR1 reads SGHNT; CDR2 reads YYREEE (reference sequence). The CDR3 consists of 13 residues. The CDR3 DNA reads as TGTGCCAGCAGCCCTCCTGACAGGAACGAGCAGTACTTC. Translation: CASSPPDRNEQYF.

The chain couples TRBV2 to TRBJ2-7; D gene unclear. The germline CDR1 and CDR2 sequences are SNHLY and FYNNEI. The CDR3 sequence is 13 residues long. Between the trimmed V and J ends, which lost 6 bases and 3 bases, there was a span of 12 bases. CDR3 coding DNA: TGTGCCAGCAGGCCGGGTTCGAACTACGAGCAGTACTTC. Translating gives CASRPGSNYEQYF.

In its sample, this clone was seen a few times. This sequence joins TRBV5-4 and TRBJ1-2, with a possible D match to TRBD1 (6 bases). Germline values: CDR1 SGHNT, CDR2 YYREEE (reference sequence). Trimming shortened V by 2 bases and J by 7 bases, and 12 bases separated the two germline ends. This CDR3 has 13 amino acids. The DNA of the CDR3 is TGTGCCAGCAGCTTTTCAGACAGGCCTGGCTACACCTTC. Protein sequence: CASSFSDRPGYTF.

This clone showed up just a few times. The chain links TRBV7-3 to TRBJ2-2; 7 nucleotides agree with TRBD2. Looked up from germline, CDR1 is SGHTA and CDR2 is FQGTGA. V lost 2 bases to trimming and J lost 0 bases; unmatched junction nucleotides: 6. This CDR3 contains 17 residues. This CDR3 is CASSLEVAGANTGELFF. In DNA, the CDR3 is TGTGCCAGCAGCTTAGAGGTTGCGGGGGCGAACACCGGGGAGCTGTTTTTT.

The chain has TRBV6-5 and TRBJ2-5; TRBD1 might be the D (6 bases). Germline-derived CDR1 and CDR2 are MNHEY and SVGAGI. CDR3 size: 15 residues. V was trimmed by 6 bases and J by 0 bases, leaving 14 bases between them. CDR3 amino acids: CASSLGQWYQETQYF. Here the CDR3 DNA reads TGTGCCAGCAGCTTAGGACAGTGGTACCAAGAGACCCAGTACTTC.

V gene TRBV6-4 combines with J gene TRBJ2-3; 12 bases agree with TRBD2. The CDR3 loop spans 16 amino acids. V lost 3 bases and J lost 5; bases outside the gene matches: 6. CDR1 and CDR2 from the germline V gene are MRHNA and SNTAGT. CDR3 nucleotide sequence: TGTGCCAGCAGTGAGGCTAGCGGGGGGGCCATAGATACGCAGTATTTT. Protein product: CASSEASGGAIDTQYF.

This clone was seen a single time. The CDR3 loop is CASSLALTTSTDTQYF. CDR3 sequence (DNA): TGCGCCAGCAGCTTGGCCCTCACCACTAGCACAGATACGCAGTATTTT. The chain couples TRBV5-1 to TRBJ2-3, with D hard to call. CDR3 length: 16 residues. CDR1 SGHRS and CDR2 YFSETQ come from the germline V gene. The V and J ends lost 0 bases and 0 bases respectively, with 11 bases between them.

The chain employs TRBV4-3 and TRBJ1-2, with 7 positions matching TRBD1. The CDR3 covers 18 residues. Germline V CDR1 and CDR2: LGHNA, YSLEER. With 0 bases clipped from V and 5 bases from J, the junction kept 15 bases outside the gene matches. The DNA for the CDR3 is TGCGCCAGCAGCCAAGAGCTCCACGGTGGGGACAGATCTTATGGCTACACCTTC. It codes for CASSQELHGGDRSYGYTF.

This sequence joins TRBV19 and TRBJ2-6; 9 nucleotides match TRBD1. Germline CDR1 is LNHDA and CDR2 is SQIVND (reference sequence). There are 21 residues in the CDR3. V lost 0 bases, J lost 1 base, and 13 bases stayed unmatched. Here the CDR3 reads CASSIDQGLDRGLSGANVLTF. The CDR3 region has the DNA TGTGCCAGTAGTATAGATCAGGGACTGGACAGGGGCTTATCTGGGGCCAACGTCCTGACTTTC.

The chain carries TRBV5-1 and TRBJ1-6, with D tentatively TRBD1 (6 bases). This CDR3 has 14 amino acids. Germline assignment: CDR1 SGHRS and CDR2 YFSETQ. V dropped 0 bases and J dropped 10 bases, with 11 bases sitting between them. Here the CDR3 DNA reads TGCGCCAGCAGCTTGGGTCAGGGGAAATCACCCCTCCACTTT. Translating it yields CASSLGQGKSPLHF.